Following are 2 T cell receptor beta chains from one sample sequenced in a study of shared clonotypes between healthy human individuals. The repertoire was sequenced with immunoSEQ multiplex PCR; TCRdb's copy has only in-frame clones and lacks some. The sample carries more than 1 million clones, 75% to 80% recorded once. Input material: memory CD4+ T cells from PBMCs. Regarding subset: CD45RA-negative fraction. These receptors originate from a man between 18 and 29 years old in good health. Some clones in this sample may be carry-over from other donors' samples.

V gene TRBV28 combines with J gene TRBJ2-7; TRBD1 matches at 9 bases. Looked up from germline, CDR1 is MDHEN and CDR2 is SYDVKM. The CDR3 runs 15 residues. With V trimmed by 7 bases and J by 7 bases, 14 bases remained unmatched. CDR3 sequence: CASMLPGQGSREQYF. CDR3 nucleotide sequence: TGTGCCAGCATGCTGCCGGGACAGGGTTCGCGGGAGCAGTACTTC.

V is TRBV5-1 and J is TRBJ1-1, with a weak D call TRBD1 (5 bases). Germline V gene lookup returns CDR1 SGHRS and CDR2 YFSETQ. The CDR3 is 13 residues long. Trimming pared 3 bases from V and 1 base from J, leaving 7 bases between. CDR3 nucleotide sequence: TGCGCCAGCAGCTCAGGGAGGAACACTGAAGCTTTCTTT. Encoded protein: CASSSGRNTEAFF.